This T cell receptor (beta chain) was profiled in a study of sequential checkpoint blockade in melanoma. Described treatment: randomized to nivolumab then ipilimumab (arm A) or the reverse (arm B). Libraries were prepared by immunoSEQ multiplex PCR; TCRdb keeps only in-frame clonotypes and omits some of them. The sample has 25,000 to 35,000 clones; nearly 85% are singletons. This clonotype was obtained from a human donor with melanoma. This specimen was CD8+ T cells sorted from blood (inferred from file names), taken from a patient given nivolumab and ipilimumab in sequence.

CDR3 DNA sequence: TGTGCCAGCAGCTCGTCCCTAGCGGGAGGCTCCTACAATGAGCAGTTCTTC. Protein product: CASSSSLAGGSYNEQFF. The genes are TRBV7-9 and TRBJ2-1, with TRBD2 matching over 11 bases. The CDR3 is made up of 17 amino acids. Germline V gene data show CDR1 as SEHNR and CDR2 as FQNEAQ (reference sequence). V was pared by 4 bases and J by 0 bases, with 5 bases of the junction left unmatched. The entire variable domain, with the rest obtained from reference TRBV7-9 and TRBJ2-1, is as follows: DTGVSQNPRHKITKRGQNVTFRCDPISEHNRLYWYRQTLGQGPEFLTYFQNEAQLEKSRLLSDRFSAERPKGSFSTLEIQRTEQGDSAMYLCASSSSLAGGSYNEQFFGPGTRLTVL.